The clone carrying this T cell receptor (beta chain) has at least ten counts. The antigen is undetermined. 5'RACE template switching produced TCR cDNA carrying a universal primer site and UMIs. TCRdb re-derived calls from the 5' RACE reads in MiXCR, one entry per CDR3 protein. The table lists fewer than 150,000 distinct CDR3 sequences, less than 9.5% of them singletons, with less than 0.85% in the top ten. This CDR3 region has 15 residues. The germline V gene has CDR1 LGHNA and CDR2 YSLEER. Trimming took off 4 bases at V and 6 bases at J, with 19 bases between the two ends. The data stem from a study of T cells after yellow fever vaccination. Study as a whole: When fractions had low cell numbers, they were prepared with SMART-Seq v4 Ultra Low Input. Overall study findings and caveats: Boosting was followed by the reappearance of most primary-vaccination clones (less than 98% CD4, about 88% CD8).

The sample consisted of CD4+ T cells sorted from PBMCs, taken 5 days after the yellow fever booster vaccination. V usage is TRBV4-3 and J usage is TRBJ2-7; maybe TRBD1 (6 bases). This TCR came from a man aged 25 to 40 who received the YFV17D yellow fever vaccine. CDR3 sequence reads: CASSPSGGDAVEQYF. The DNA for the CDR3 is TGCGCCAGCAGCCCCAGTGGGGGCGACGCGGTCGAGCAGTACTTC.